This TCR beta chain was retrieved from a study of T cells in Graves' hyperthyroidism and ophthalmopathy. At the level of the study: Blood was drawn when the patient was first diagnosed and still untreated.

TCR beta CDR3 regions were amplified from RNA. The TCR CDR3 first-round RT-PCR relied on the HTBI primer set. Via MiXCR, TCRdb re-called the multiplex PCR reads, giving one row per CDR3 protein. The table shows 600,000 to 650,000 distinct CDR3 sequences, with less than 25% occurring only once. Study-level points and caveats: Also found in blood were most expanded thyroid clonotypes above 0.001.

The CDR3 contains 13 residues. Germline CDR1 MNHEY, CDR2 SVGAGI. J was trimmed by 11 bases and V by 0 bases; bases with no gene match: 5. Using around 10 ml of fresh peripheral blood, PBMCs were prepared. This clonotype was seen once. Antigen unknown. This receptor was taken from a young man with Graves' ophthalmopathy. The rearrangement joins TRBV6-5 to TRBJ1-2, with TRBD1 matching over 8 bases. The specimen was blood. CDR3 sequence (DNA): TGTGCCAGCAGTTACTCCGGACGACAGGGGTACACCTTC. The encoded protein is CASSYSGRQGYTF.